The clone carrying this T cell receptor (beta chain) was detected many times. Its cognate antigen is unknown. Germline is not matched at one junction end, which may reflect a read error. Via MiXCR, TCRdb re-called the RACE reads, giving one row per CDR3 protein. The table includes roughly 380,000 distinct CDR3 sequences, 5.1% detected once. The data were obtained in a study of human T cells and chemical hapten exposure. In the study overall: Weekly scalp doses of diphenylcyclopropenone were given to patients during the roughly 25-week study. Study-level points and caveats: With regard to DPC sensitization, TCRs above 1 in 1000 frequency did not change. Compared to controls, expanded TCRs made significantly more large clusters of similar CDR3s.

The CDR3 is 14 amino acids. As to time point: pre-sensitization, week 0. Treatment: therapeutic diphenylcyclopropenone sensitization with weekly scalp DPC. The specimen comprised whole blood, sampled in connection with sensitization to the hapten diphenylcyclopropenone (DPC). This receptor was taken from a woman aged 50 to 65 with alopecia areata. Some clones in this sample may be carry-over from other donors' samples. The gene calls are TRBV12-3 or TRBV12-4 and TRBJ1-5; TRBD1 aligns across 7 bases. The CDR3 DNA follows: TGTGCCAGCAGCTTAGGACAGGGCAATCAGCCCCAGCATTTT. It is translated as CASSLGQGNQPQHF.